Shown below are 18 T cell receptor beta chains from a single sample sequenced in a study of control samples from healthy donors and cancer patients. Assay: immunoSEQ multiplex PCR; the TCRdb copy retains only in-frame clones and omits some. The data contain some 170,000 clones, roughly 94% of them singletons. The sequenced sample consisted of PBMCs. The receptors shown here come from a man aged 60 to 69 with colorectal cancer.

The sample holds one count of this clone. The genes are TRBV19 and TRBJ1-4; D not resolved. Deletions cut 5 bases from V and 0 bases from J, with 10 bases between. CDR1 and CDR2 (germline): LNHDA, SQIVND (reference sequence). This CDR3 has 15 amino acids. CDR3 protein: CASSARTPTNEKLFF. The CDR3 DNA follows: TGTGCCAGTAGTGCCAGGACCCCAACTAATGAAAAACTGTTTTTT.

The chain uses TRBV6-5 and TRBJ2-7; D is possibly TRBD1 (5 bases). The CDR3 has 13 residues. Germline-derived CDR1 and CDR2 are MNHEY and SVGAGI. V lost 5 bases, J lost 2 bases, and 10 bases lay in between. Here the CDR3 reads CASSPQGTYEQYF. The CDR3, as DNA: TGTGCCAGCAGTCCGCAGGGAACCTACGAGCAGTACTTC.

The rearrangement joins TRBV3-1 (or the pseudogene TRBV3-2) to TRBJ2-1; 10 positions agree with TRBD2. Germline-derived CDR1 and CDR2 are LGHDT and YNNKEL (reference sequence). The length of the CDR3 is 15 residues. The V segment lost 6 bases and the J segment 8 bases; nucleotides outside the gene matches: 10. The CDR3 nucleotides are TGTGCCAGCAGGACAAGCGGGGGGGCCCCCCATGAGCAGTTCTTC. Its translation is CASRTSGGAPHEQFF.

V is TRBV28 and J is TRBJ1-6, with D unclear. Trimming removed 6 bases at V and 9 bases at J, with 21 bases between. CDR3 length: 16 amino acids. The germline V gene has CDR1 MDHEN and CDR2 SYDVKM. Written as DNA, the CDR3 is TGTGCCAGCAGAGGAGTGACCGCTTTGGGGAGTTCACCCCTCCACTTT. This sequence encodes CASRGVTALGSSPLHF.

This rearrangement joins TRBV19 to TRBJ1-2; tentative D call: TRBD1 (5 bases). Trimming took 6 bases from V and 4 from J, leaving 9 bases between them. Germline V gene sequence: CDR1 LNHDA, CDR2 SQIVND (reference sequence). The CDR3 extends over 12 amino acids. CDR3 bases: TGTGCCAGTAGGGCGGGGGTCTATGGCTACACCTTC. Protein product: CASRAGVYGYTF.

This sequence joins TRBV5-8 and TRBJ2-5; D call uncertain. The germline V and J ends were trimmed by 2 bases and 2 bases, with 4 bases remaining between them. CDR1 SGHTS and CDR2 YDEGEE come from the germline V gene. This CDR3 contains 12 residues. The CDR3: CASSFFQETQYF. CDR3 DNA: TGTGCCAGCAGCTTCTTTCAAGAGACCCAGTACTTC. The whole variable domain, remainder taken from reference TRBV5-8 and TRBJ2-5, is EAGVTQSPTHLIKTRGQQATLRCSPISGHTSVYWYQQALGLGLQFLLWYDEGEERNRGNFPPRFSGRQFPNYSSELNVNALELEDSALYLCASSFFQETQYFGPGTRLLVL.

The chain recombines TRBV29-1 with TRBJ2-1; no firm D call. There are 14 residues in the CDR3. Per germline, CDR1 SQVTM and CDR2 ANQGSEA. The V gene lost 1 base and the J gene lost 0 bases, with 7 bases spanning the gap. The CDR3 bases are TGCAGCGTTGAAGGGCAGCTCTCCTACAATGAGCAGTTCTTC. Its translation is CSVEGQLSYNEQFF.

V gene TRBV4-3 combines with J gene TRBJ2-7, with 12 bases identical to TRBD1. CDR3 size: 18 residues. With V trimmed by 3 bases and J by 4 bases, 13 bases remained unmatched. Germline CDR1 is LGHNA and CDR2 is YSLEER. The CDR3 is CASSHGYRDRGRGYEQYF. In nucleotides, the CDR3 is TGCGCCAGCAGCCACGGCTACCGGGACAGGGGGCGTGGGTACGAGCAGTACTTC.

The chain employs TRBV27 and TRBJ2-7; 7 nucleotides line up with TRBD1. The J segment lost 2 bases and the V segment lost 5 bases, leaving 6 bases of the junction unmatched. Germline-derived CDR1 and CDR2 are MNHEY and SMNVEV (reference sequence). This CDR3 region has 14 residues. CDR3 DNA: TGTGCCAGCAGTCTCAGGGGGTGGACCTACGAGCAGTACTTC. It yields the protein CASSLRGWTYEQYF.

The rearrangement links TRBV7-9 to TRBJ1-1, with D unresolved. The V and J ends lost 6 bases and 3 bases respectively, with 14 bases between them. Germline V gene data show CDR1 as SEHNR and CDR2 as FQNEAQ (reference sequence). This CDR3 has 14 residues. CDR3 in amino acids: CASRQTPGYTEAFF. DNA for the CDR3: TGTGCCAGCAGACAGACACCTGGGTACACTGAAGCTTTCTTT. The whole variable domain, remainder taken from reference TRBV7-9 and TRBJ1-1, is DTGVSQNPRHKITKRGQNVTFRCDPISEHNRLYWYRQTLGQGPEFLTYFQNEAQLEKSRLLSDRFSAERPKGSFSTLEIQRTEQGDSAMYLCASRQTPGYTEAFFGQGTRLTVV.

The rearrangement uses TRBV10-3 and TRBJ1-2; a possible D gene is TRBD1 (6 bases). The CDR3 is made up of 16 amino acids. The germline gives CDR1 ENHRY, CDR2 SYGVKD. V was shortened by 0 bases and J by 4 bases, with 15 bases between the two germline ends. The CDR3 sequence is CAISESTGGRFYGYTF. CDR3 sequence (DNA): TGTGCCATCAGTGAGTCGACCGGGGGCCGGTTCTATGGCTACACCTTC.

The V gene is TRBV3-1 (or the pseudogene TRBV3-2), the J gene TRBJ1-5, with 8 bases identical to TRBD1. After removal of 0 bases from V and 5 bases from J, the junction contained 6 bases not matched to a gene. Germline CDR1 is LGHDT and CDR2 is YNNKEL (reference sequence). This CDR3 has 16 residues. DNA for the CDR3: TGTGCCAGCAGCCAAGATAGGGAACAGGGGGATCAGCCCCAGCATTTT. Its protein is CASSQDREQGDQPQHF.

The CDR3 DNA follows: TGTGCCAGCAGTTACTCGACTTACAGGGATTCGGCTGGAAACACCATATATTTT. Amino acids: CASSYSTYRDSAGNTIYF. The V call is TRBV6-2 or TRBV6-3, the J call TRBJ1-3; weak D call: TRBD1 (6 bases). The CDR3 consists of 18 residues. V was clipped by 0 bases and J by 2 bases, with 17 bases between them. The germline V gene has CDR1 MNHEY and CDR2 SVGEGT.

J is TRBJ1-3 and V is TRBV7-2; the match to TRBD1 covers 8 bases. V dropped 5 bases and J dropped 3; count of bases not matched to a gene: 9. The CDR3 extends over 16 amino acids. Germline values: CDR1 SGHTA, CDR2 FQGNSA. In nucleotides, the CDR3 is TGTGCCAGCAGCCTACAACAGGGGGGATATGGAAACACCATATATTTT. The encoded protein is CASSLQQGGYGNTIYF.

This chain joins TRBV9 and TRBJ2-2; no firm D call. The CDR3 sequence is 14 residues long. Looked up from germline, CDR1 is SGDLS and CDR2 is YYNGEE. The V end lost 0 bases, the J end lost 1 base, and 4 bases lay between the germline ends. The CDR3 loop is CASSVDMNTGELFF. The CDR3 bases are TGTGCCAGCAGCGTAGATATGAACACCGGGGAGCTGTTTTTT.

The chain uses TRBV11-3 and TRBJ2-7; a possible D gene is TRBD1 (6 bases). CDR1 SGHNT and CDR2 YENEEA come from the germline V gene. Trimming took off 1 base at V and 6 bases at J, with 13 bases between the two ends. The CDR3 extends over 14 amino acids. The CDR3 region has the DNA TGTGCCAGCAGCTTAGGCCATCAGGGGAGCGAGCAGTACTTC. Translating it yields CASSLGHQGSEQYF.

The chain links TRBV27 to TRBJ1-2; D unresolved. This CDR3 contains 10 residues. Trimming cost V 8 bases and J 8 bases, with 9 bases left between them. CDR1 and CDR2 (germline): MNHEY, SMNVEV (reference sequence). In DNA form, the CDR3 reads TGTGCCAGCGCGATAAGAGGCTACACCTTC. Translated, it gives CASAIRGYTF.

The chain is built from TRBV9 and TRBJ2-7; D gene ambiguous. Germline-derived CDR1 and CDR2 are SGDLS and YYNGEE. There are 10 residues in the CDR3. V gave up 2 bases and J gave up 7 bases, with 4 bases separating them. The CDR3 sequence is CASSVPEQYF. The CDR3 DNA is TGTGCCAGCAGCGTTCCGGAGCAGTACTTC.